A selection of T cell receptor beta chains follows, all from one sample in a study of CD49a tissue-resident CD8 T cells in human skin. The protocol was immunoSEQ multiplex PCR, while the TCRdb copy is restricted to in-frame clones and leaves out a portion. In total, the table holds roughly 25 clones. Sequencing used CD103+ CD49a+ CD8+ T cells sorted from skin epidermis. The receptors derive from a human donor in good health. The CDR3 runs from the conserved cysteine through the conserved F or W. The order of the fields is D gene, clone size, J gene, V gene, CDR3 protein, CDR3 DNA. D genes are given only for firm matches. Clone size is stated in some rows and not others, as once, few, many or a class when expanded.

NA,NA,TRBJ2-2,TRBV5-5,CASSLGPRRTGELFF,TGTGCCAGCAGTTTGGGGCCAAGGAGGACCGGGGAGCTGTTTTTT
TRBD1,NA,TRBJ1-1,TRBV19,CASRAQGVPFEAFF,TGTGCCAGTAGGGCACAGGGGGTGCCGTTTGAAGCTTTCTTT
NA,NA,TRBJ1-2,TRBV27,CASGRDYGYTF,TGTGCCAGCGGGCGAGACTATGGCTACACCTTC
NA,hyperexpanded,TRBJ1-1,TRBV27,CASSSGLHGEAFF,TGTGCCAGCAGTTCCGGACTCCATGGTGAAGCTTTCTTT
NA,NA,TRBJ2-4,TRBV5-5,CASSLGDGGNIQYF,TGTGCCAGCAGCTTGGGAGACGGCGGAAACATTCAGTACTTC
NA,few,TRBJ2-7,TRBV2,CATGYTTYEQYF,TGTGCCACTGGTTACACCACCTACGAGCAGTACTTC
NA,NA,TRBJ2-7,TRBV10-3,CAISETDPQGLWYEQYF,TGTGCCATCAGTGAGACCGATCCACAGGGATTGTGGTACGAGCAGTACTTC
NA,few,TRBJ1-4,TRBV13,CASSLEGDGEKLFF,TGTGCCAGCAGCTTAGAGGGAGACGGGGAAAAACTGTTTTTT
NA,NA,TRBJ2-1,TRBV7-3,CASSLTAFRGQFF,TGTGCCAGCAGCTTAACGGCTTTCCGGGGGCAGTTCTTC
NA,NA,TRBJ1-5,TRBV28,CASSFTYSNQPQHF,TGTGCCAGCAGTTTCACCTATAGCAATCAGCCCCAGCATTTT